The 13 T cell receptor beta chains below were found in one sample sequenced in a study of cytomegalovirus exposure and HLA in healthy donors. In the PCR, 60 Vbeta and 13 Jbeta primers were used. Libraries were prepared by immunoSEQ multiplex PCR; TCRdb keeps only in-frame clonotypes and omits some of them. The repertoire holds fewer than 150,000 clones, about 78% seen once, with nearly 8.5% in the top ten. Sequencing input: PBMCs. The source is a woman in her 40s in good health and CMV-seropositive.

J is TRBJ1-4 and V is TRBV18; D may be TRBD1 (6 bases). Trimming removed 0 bases from V and 4 bases from J, with 9 bases in between. This CDR3 comprises 15 residues. Germline V CDR1 and CDR2: KGHSH, LQKENI. In DNA, the CDR3 is TGTGCCAGCTCACCACCCCAGGGGCTTAATGAAAAACTGTTTTTT. Its translation: CASSPPQGLNEKLFF. Full variable domain (remainder filled in from reference TRBV18 and TRBJ1-4): NAGVMQNPRHLVRRRGQEARLRCSPMKGHSHVYWYRQLPEEGLKFMVYLQKENIIDESGMPKERFSAEFPKEGPSILRIQQVVRGDSAAYFCASSPPQGLNEKLFFGSGTQLSVL.

This clone has only one observation. J is TRBJ2-3 and V is TRBV4-2, with a weak D call TRBD1 (7 bases). V dropped 3 bases and J dropped 2 bases, with 21 bases sitting between them. CDR3 length: 18 amino acids. CDR1 is LGHNA, CDR2 YNFKEQ, per germline. CDR3: CASSQDSRGRDLTDTQYF. Written as DNA, the CDR3 is TGTGCCAGCAGCCAGGACTCTAGGGGGCGGGACCTCACAGATACGCAGTATTTT.

Only one count was recorded for this clone. The rearrangement joins TRBV5-1 to TRBJ1-2, with no clear D. CDR1 is SGHRS and CDR2 is YFSETQ in the germline V gene. With 2 bases removed from V and 6 bases from J, the gap between germline ends came to 11 bases. The CDR3 has 13 amino acids. The CDR3 region is CASSFGLKNGYTF. The CDR3 coding sequence is TGCGCCAGCAGCTTTGGGCTTAAGAATGGCTACACCTTC.

In this sample, this clone turned up a few times. The chain recombines TRBV11-2 with TRBJ2-3, with 8 nucleotides matching TRBD2. Trimming cost V 4 bases and J 0 bases; bases outside gene matches: 6. Germline values: CDR1 SGHAT, CDR2 FQNNGV. The CDR3 is 16 residues long. CDR3 sequence (DNA): TGTGCCAGCAGCTGGGGACGGGGGGGAAGCACAGATACGCAGTATTTT. It specifies CASSWGRGGSTDTQYF.

The V gene is TRBV27, the J gene TRBJ1-1; 10 nucleotides agree with TRBD1. The CDR3 runs to 14 residues. Germline V gene data show CDR1 as MNHEY and CDR2 as SMNVEV (reference sequence). Unmatched junction bases numbered 3, after V lost 3 bases and J lost 5 bases. The CDR3 region has the DNA TGTGCCAGCAGTTTCTGGGACAGGGGAACTGAAGCTTTCTTT. Its protein product is CASSFWDRGTEAFF.

The chain joins TRBV7-9 to TRBJ2-7; tentatively, D is TRBD1 (6 bases). The CDR3 consists of 19 residues. CDR1 is SEHNR, CDR2 FQNEAQ, per germline (reference sequence). V was trimmed by 1 base and J by 3 bases, leaving 25 bases between them. In nucleotides, the CDR3 is TGTGCCAGCAGCTTAGAAGGAGAGGCCCTGGACAGTCAAGGCTACGAGCAGTACTTC. It encodes CASSLEGEALDSQGYEQYF.

The rearrangement joins TRBV20-1 to TRBJ2-1; D might be TRBD2 (5 bases). The CDR3 is 11 amino acids. Deletions cut 1 base from V and 15 bases from J, with 13 bases between. Germline assignment: CDR1 DFQATT and CDR2 SNEGSKA (reference sequence). The CDR3 DNA is TGCAGTGCTAGAGCGGACCTAGCATCGTTCTTC. This encodes CSARADLASFF.

The V call is TRBV5-6, the J call TRBJ2-7; D possibly corresponds to TRBD1 (6 bases). The V and J ends lost 7 bases and 2 bases respectively, with 22 bases between them. The germline gives CDR1 SGHDT, CDR2 YYEEEE. The CDR3 loop spans 16 amino acids. The chain's CDR3 is CASAWYGQTKTYEQYF. CDR3 nucleotides: TGTGCCAGCGCCTGGTATGGACAGACAAAAACCTACGAGCAGTACTTC.

The rearrangement uses TRBV6-1 and TRBJ2-5; 7 bases line up with TRBD2. V was pared by 6 bases and J by 0 bases, with 4 bases of the junction left unmatched. The CDR3 is made up of 14 amino acids. The germline V gene has CDR1 MNHNS and CDR2 SASEGT. The CDR3 coding sequence is TGTGCCAGCAGCCCCGGGGGGAACCAAGAGACCCAGTACTTC. Its translation is CASSPGGNQETQYF.

The V gene is TRBV9, the J gene TRBJ1-2; the D is unclear. The ends were cut back, 4 bases at V and 0 bases at J, with 13 bases in the middle. The CDR3 is 15 residues long. The V gene's germline CDR1 is SGDLS and CDR2 YYNGEE. Written as DNA, the CDR3 is TGTGCCAGCAGCCCTAACGTCCTAGCTAACTATGGCTACACCTTC. Amino acid sequence: CASSPNVLANYGYTF.

This chain joins TRBV5-1 and TRBJ1-1; tentative D call: TRBD1 (6 bases). Germline V lookup: CDR1 SGHRS, CDR2 YFSETQ. Deletions cut 0 bases from V and 9 bases from J, with 12 bases between. This CDR3 contains 13 residues. The CDR3 loop reads CASSLDREGKAFF. CDR3 bases: TGCGCCAGCAGCTTGGACAGGGAAGGTAAAGCTTTCTTT. Full variable domain (rest looked up from reference TRBV5-1 and TRBJ1-1): KAGVTQTPRYLIKTRGQQVTLSCSPISGHRSVSWYQQTPGQGLQFLFEYFSETQRNKGNFPGRFSGRQFSNSRSEMNVSTLELGDSALYLCASSLDREGKAFFGQGTRLTVV.

The gene calls are TRBV7-8 and TRBJ2-7, with D possibly matching TRBD1 (6 bases). V was cut by 5 bases and J by 2 bases, with 16 bases left in between. Germline loops: CDR1 SGHVS, CDR2 FQNEAQ. This CDR3 is 15 amino acids long. The CDR3 protein is CASSLRRTATYEQYF. The CDR3 nucleotides are TGTGCCAGCAGCCTACGAAGGACAGCTACCTACGAGCAGTACTTC.

This chain links TRBV6-5 with TRBJ1-2, with D maybe TRBD1 (5 bases). This CDR3 is 15 amino acids long. Germline values: CDR1 MNHEY, CDR2 SVGAGI. Trimming removed 7 bases at V and 4 bases at J, with 19 bases between. The CDR3: CASKLSRGSVYGYTF. The CDR3 DNA follows: TGTGCCAGCAAACTCTCTCGGGGGAGCGTCTATGGCTACACCTTC.